This T cell receptor beta chain was recorded in a study of vaccination and CD4 T cells after COVID-19. As regards this clonotype: Its antigen is undetermined.

The Oncomine TCR Beta short-read assay was applied to DNA of cultured CD4+ T cells. TCRdb fed the PCR reads into MiXCR, producing one record per CDR3 protein. The sample has some 16,000 distinct CDR3 sequences, around 73% seen once; the top ten hold approximately 9.9%. As for treatment: approximately 9-day PBMC culture with coronavirus spike peptide pools or control peptides (ViraFEST assay). CDR1 is LNHDA and CDR2 is SQIVND in the germline V gene (reference sequence). The CDR3 contains 12 residues. Deletions cut 4 bases from V and 2 bases from J, with 4 bases between. The clonotype originates from a human donor who had recovered from COVID-19. This chain connects TRBV19 to TRBJ2-3; D gene unclear. Sequencing input: CD4+ T cells from blood, cultured in vitro. The CDR3 region is CASSRYTDTQYF. The CDR3 DNA is TGTGCCAGTAGTAGATACACAGATACGCAGTATTTT.